Listed here are 21 T cell receptor beta chains from one sample, sequenced in a study of cytomegalovirus exposure and HLA in healthy donors. PCR amplification relied on 60 Vbeta primers (plus 13 Jbeta primers). TCRdb keeps only in-frame clones here, not all; method: immunoSEQ multiplex PCR. The repertoire includes about 170,000 clones, about 81% of them detected once, and over 0.85% sits in the top ten. Source material: PBMCs. These receptors all come from a girl aged 2-9 years in good health and CMV-seropositive.

V gene TRBV18 combines with J gene TRBJ1-1; D not certain. Looked up from germline, CDR1 is KGHSH and CDR2 is LQKENI. Trimming removed 6 bases from V and 5 bases from J, with 19 bases in between. This CDR3 region has 15 residues. DNA of the CDR3: TGTGCCAGCTCCTCCTCGGTGGGAGGGAGGACTGAAGCTTTCTTT. It is translated as CASSSSVGGRTEAFF.

The genes are TRBV7-9 and TRBJ2-1; 12 bases are a match to TRBD2. With V trimmed by 9 bases and J by 10 bases, 13 bases remained unmatched. Germline V lookup: CDR1 SEHNR, CDR2 FQNEAQ (reference sequence). CDR3 length: 15 residues. The CDR3 spells CASGSTSGSEREQFF. The DNA of the CDR3 is TGTGCCAGTGGGTCGACTAGCGGGAGTGAGCGGGAGCAGTTCTTC.

In this sample, this clone turned up once. This chain uses TRBV5-4 with TRBJ2-6, with TRBD1 identical over 8 bases. The germline V gene has CDR1 SGHNT and CDR2 YYREEE (reference sequence). The length of the CDR3 is 18 residues. The ends lost 4 bases at V and 0 bases at J; junction bases unmatched: 9. The CDR3 here is CASSGRGQVSSGANVLTF. For the CDR3, the DNA is TGTGCCAGCAGCGGAAGGGGACAGGTTAGCTCTGGGGCCAACGTCCTGACTTTC.

V is TRBV15 and J is TRBJ2-1; perhaps TRBD2 as D (5 bases). This CDR3 has 13 residues. Germline CDR1 LNHNV, CDR2 YYDKDF (reference sequence). The V end was cut by 1 base, the J end by 12 bases, with 13 bases between. The CDR3 DNA reads TGTGCCACCAGCAGAGGAACGGTAGCGCCGCAGTTCTTC. It is translated as CATSRGTVAPQFF.

The sample holds one count of this clone. The chain links TRBV7-9 to TRBJ2-7, with D perhaps TRBD1 (6 bases). V lost 5 bases and J lost 4, with 12 bases in between. This CDR3 contains 13 residues. In germline, CDR1 is SEHNR, CDR2 FQNEAQ (reference sequence). CDR3 sequence: CASSTEDSYEQYF. The CDR3, as DNA: TGTGCCAGCAGCACAGAGGACAGTTACGAGCAGTACTTC.

The V call is TRBV2, the J call TRBJ2-2, with a weak D call TRBD1 (6 bases). The CDR3 contains 11 residues. CDR1 SNHLY and CDR2 FYNNEI come from the germline V gene. V dropped 10 bases and J dropped 6 bases, with 9 bases sitting between them. CDR3 DNA: TGTGCCAACTCAGGGGCCGGGGAGCTGTTTTTT. It encodes CANSGAGELFF.

This clone was observed a handful of times. The rearrangement joins TRBV27 to TRBJ1-1; possibly TRBD1 for D (6 bases). This CDR3 is 14 amino acids long. Germline loops: CDR1 MNHEY, CDR2 SMNVEV (reference sequence). Between the trimmed V and J ends, which lost 3 bases and 3 bases, there was a span of 11 bases. CDR3 coding DNA: TGTGCCAGCAGTTTTTGGGGGCTGGACACTGAAGCTTTCTTT. This gives the protein CASSFWGLDTEAFF.

V and J are TRBV5-1 and TRBJ1-1; D not certain. Germline V CDR1 and CDR2: SGHRS, YFSETQ. Trimming left V 5 bases short and J 2 bases short, with 10 bases between. This CDR3 comprises 13 residues. CDR3 loop: CASSPGYNTEAFF. CDR3 coding DNA: TGCGCCAGCAGTCCCGGGTACAACACTGAAGCTTTCTTT.

The V call is TRBV5-4, the J call TRBJ1-1; no definite D call. The germline V gene encodes CDR1 SGHNT and CDR2 YYREEE (reference sequence). V was pared by 2 bases and J by 0 bases, with 11 bases between. There are 15 residues in the CDR3. The CDR3 DNA reads TGTGCCAGCAGCTTAACGTCCAGTATGAACACTGAAGCTTTCTTT. Its translation is CASSLTSSMNTEAFF.

The chain employs TRBV6-5 and TRBJ1-5; no firm D call. V was shortened by 5 bases and J by 5 bases, with 10 bases between the two germline ends. CDR1 MNHEY and CDR2 SVGAGI come from the germline V gene. The CDR3 loop spans 13 amino acids. The CDR3 bases are TGTGCCAGCAGTCGCGAGGGCGATCAGCCCCAGCATTTT. As protein: CASSREGDQPQHF.

The chain combines TRBV25-1 with TRBJ2-5; 9 bases are shared with TRBD1. CDR1 is MGHDK and CDR2 is SYGVNS in the germline V gene. This CDR3 is built from 15 residues. V trimming: 5 bases; J trimming: 3 bases; junction bases outside the gene matches: 7. The CDR3, as DNA: TGTGCCAGCAGTCCGTACGGGACAGGGAAAGAGACCCAGTACTTC. Its translation: CASSPYGTGKETQYF. Full variable domain (outside the CDR3, taken from reference TRBV25-1 and TRBJ2-5): EADIYQTPRYLVIGTGKKITLECSQTMGHDKMYWYQQDPGMELHLIHYSYGVNSTEKGDLSSESTVSRIRTEHFPLTLESARPSHTSQYLCASSPYGTGKETQYFGPGTRLLVL.

The rearrangement links TRBV30 to TRBJ2-1; tentatively, D is TRBD1 (6 bases). This CDR3 spans 17 amino acids. CDR1 and CDR2 from the germline V gene are GTSNPN and SVGIG (reference sequence). Trimming left V 3 bases short and J 5 bases short, with 23 bases between. This chain's CDR3 is CAWRGPLRGSVHNEQFF. CDR3 DNA sequence: TGTGCCTGGAGGGGACCCCTAAGGGGGTCTGTCCACAATGAGCAGTTCTTC.

The CDR3, as DNA: TGTGCCAGCAGTCCCTACCCCCGCGGGGAGCTGTTTTTT. Encoded protein: CASSPYPRGELFF. The chain carries TRBV28 and TRBJ2-2; D is uncertain. CDR1 is MDHEN and CDR2 is SYDVKM in the germline V gene. V lost 5 bases and J 7 bases, leaving 11 bases between the germline ends. The CDR3 runs 13 residues.

The chain recombines TRBV7-8 with TRBJ2-7; weak D call: TRBD1 (6 bases). CDR3 length: 16 residues. Germline loops: CDR1 SGHVS, CDR2 FQNEAQ. V lost 5 bases and J 3 bases, leaving 20 bases between the germline ends. CDR3 amino acids: CASSTHRVTVSYEQYF. CDR3 DNA sequence: TGTGCCAGCAGCACCCACAGGGTCACCGTCAGCTACGAGCAGTACTTC.

This clone was seen once. V gene TRBV27 combines with J gene TRBJ2-2; D unresolved. Trimming removed 0 bases at V and 7 bases at J, with 12 bases between. This CDR3 contains 15 residues. CDR1 is MNHEY and CDR2 is SMNVEV in the germline V gene (reference sequence). The CDR3 region has the DNA TGTGCCAGCAGTTTATCCGGTGGAGTCCACGGGGAGCTGTTTTTT. This translates into CASSLSGGVHGELFF.

The V and J genes are TRBV11-2 and TRBJ2-7, with D unclear. CDR1 SGHAT and CDR2 FQNNGV come from the germline V gene. The CDR3 loop spans 14 amino acids. V was pared by 5 bases and J by 1 base, with 12 bases between. CDR3 protein: CASSGDRRSYEQYF. The CDR3 DNA is TGTGCCAGCAGCGGAGACCGCCGGTCCTACGAGCAGTACTTC. The whole variable domain, filled in from reference TRBV11-2 and TRBJ2-7, reads EAGVAQSPRYKIIEKRQSVAFWCNPISGHATLYWYQQILGQGPKLLIQFQNNGVVDDSQLPKDRFSAERLKGVDSTLKIQPAKLEDSAVYLCASSGDRRSYEQYFGPGTRLTVT.

The genes are TRBV5-4 and TRBJ2-3, with a tentative D call TRBD2 (6 bases). Germline V gene data show CDR1 as SGHNT and CDR2 as YYREEE (reference sequence). This CDR3 has 14 residues. V lost 4 bases to trimming and J lost 3 bases, with 12 bases between them. Here the CDR3 reads CASSPGGPTDTQYF. The CDR3 nucleotides read TGTGCCAGCAGCCCCGGAGGGCCAACAGATACGCAGTATTTT.

This clone was observed a single time. The chain couples TRBV28 to TRBJ2-7, with 10 positions matching TRBD2. Per the germline V gene, CDR1 is MDHEN and CDR2 is SYDVKM. The CDR3 spans 15 residues. V was pared by 5 bases and J by 5 bases, with 9 bases of the junction left unmatched. The CDR3 protein is CASSLAGAGRNEQYF. In DNA, the CDR3 is TGTGCCAGCAGTCTAGCGGGGGCGGGGAGAAACGAGCAGTACTTC.

The rearrangement uses TRBV30 and TRBJ1-3, with D possibly TRBD1 on 5 matching bases. The CDR3 covers 14 residues. V dropped 3 bases and J dropped 0 bases, with 9 bases sitting between them. Germline CDR1 is GTSNPN and CDR2 is SVGIG (reference sequence). CDR3 amino acids: CAWRVGGSGNTIYF. CDR3 sequence (DNA): TGTGCCTGGAGGGTCGGGGGCTCTGGAAACACCATATATTTT.

This chain uses TRBV4-2 with TRBJ2-5; tentative D call: TRBD1 (6 bases). The J call may be wrong; the DNA end is better matched by TRBJ2-7. Germline-derived CDR1 and CDR2 are LGHNA and YNFKEQ. CDR3 size: 16 residues. CDR3 DNA: TGTGCCAGCAGCCAAGAAGGGGGAAGGTTTTTCTACGAGCAGTACTTC. The encoded protein is CASSQEGGRFFYEQYF.

In this sample, this clone turned up a few times. V usage is TRBV4-1 and J usage is TRBJ1-4; D gene uncertain. CDR3 length: 13 residues. Trimming took 1 base from V and 5 from J, leaving 5 bases between them. Per germline, CDR1 MGHRA and CDR2 YSYEKL. The CDR3, as DNA: TGCGCCAGCAGCCAAGCCAGAAATGAAAAACTGTTTTTT. This encodes CASSQARNEKLFF.